The 8 T cell receptor beta chains given below trace back to one sample, sequenced in a study of CD8+CD57+ T cells in acquired aplastic anemia. According to the study, genomic DNA was the template for TCR beta VDJ and CDR3 profiling. In TCRdb, the reads were re-called with MiXCR into one record per CDR3 protein. The table lists about half a million distinct CDR3 sequences, less than 35% of them singletons. Previously, flow cytometry had revealed CD8+CD57+ cell expansion in the patients chosen for sequencing. Input material: sorted CD4+, CD8+, or CD8+CD57+ T cells (not recorded which) from PBMCs. The receptors come from a human donor with aplastic anemia.

The rearrangement links TRBV13 to TRBJ1-1; 10 bases line up with TRBD1. Germline V gene lookup returns CDR1 PRHDT and CDR2 FYEKMQ (reference sequence). V gave up 5 bases and J gave up 4 bases; unmatched junction bases: 16. The CDR3 is 18 residues long. CDR3 bases: TGTGCCAGCAGCCGACGCATCACAGCGGGACAGGGGACCACTGAAGCTTTCTTT. This codes for CASSRRITAGQGTTEAFF.

This clonotype has a handful of counts. CDR3 loop: CASRRDRVLSYTF. The CDR3 DNA sequence: TGTGCCAGCAGAAGGGACAGGGTCCTTAGCTACACCTTC. The gene calls are TRBV6-1 and TRBJ1-2; 9 bases align to TRBD1. V trimming: 6 bases; J trimming: 9 bases; junction bases outside the gene matches: 8. Looked up from germline, CDR1 is MNHNS and CDR2 is SASEGT. The CDR3 has 13 residues.

This clonotype was seen at least ten times. This chain joins TRBV10-3 and TRBJ2-7, with 8 bases lining up with TRBD1. The CDR3 has 14 residues. The ends lost 9 bases at V and 7 bases at J; junction bases unmatched: 14. CDR1 is ENHRY, CDR2 SYGVKD, per germline. Written as DNA, the CDR3 is TGTGCCATAGGGTCGGGACAGGACCGTGGGGAGCAGTACTTC. It codes for CAIGSGQDRGEQYF.

This sequence joins TRBV9 and TRBJ2-2; D might be TRBD1 or TRBD2, each matching 6 bases. This CDR3 spans 15 amino acids. CDR1 is SGDLS and CDR2 is YYNGEE in the germline V gene. Deletions cut 3 bases from V and 5 bases from J, with 14 bases between. CDR3 sequence (DNA): TGTGCCAGCAGCGCTGAGACGGGGGCGACCGGGGAGCTGTTTTTT. Translating gives CASSAETGATGELFF.

This chain connects TRBV11-2 to TRBJ2-2; D might be TRBD2 (5 bases). Trimming took off 6 bases at V and 1 base at J, with 15 bases between the two ends. Looked up from germline, CDR1 is SGHAT and CDR2 is FQNNGV. The CDR3 is 16 residues long. Written as DNA, the CDR3 is TGTGCCAGCAGGTACGAGGGCCCCATGAACACCGGGGAGCTGTTTTTT. Its translation: CASRYEGPMNTGELFF.

As concerns this clonotype: A read error is possible here, since a much larger clone lies one base away. This chain joins TRBV7-9 and TRBJ2-1; D perhaps matches TRBD2 (5 bases). The J call may be incorrect, as the DNA end agrees better with TRBJ2-7. CDR3 length: 13 residues. CDR1 is SEHNR, CDR2 FQNEAQ, per germline (reference sequence). CDR3 nucleotides: TGTGCCAGCAGCACCCTACCGGGGAATGAGCAGTACTTC. Its translation: CASSTLPGNEQYF.

This clonotype was counted ten times or more. The chain has TRBV10-2 and TRBJ1-1; TRBD1 aligns across 10 bases. Trimming removed 7 bases from V and 4 bases from J; junction bases left unmatched: 9. Per germline, CDR1 WSHSY and CDR2 SAAADI. The CDR3 extends over 15 amino acids. CDR3 loop: CASTDRGFDFTEAFF. The CDR3 DNA is TGCGCCAGCACGGACAGGGGGTTCGATTTCACTGAAGCTTTCTTT.

The chain couples TRBV11-2 to TRBJ2-1, with 8 bases identical to TRBD2. In germline, CDR1 is SGHAT, CDR2 FQNNGV. The J segment lost 9 bases and the V segment lost 1 base, leaving 8 bases of the junction unmatched. CDR3 length: 15 residues. CDR3: CASSLGSRLAGEQFF. Written as DNA, the CDR3 is TGTGCCAGCAGCTTAGGGTCCCGCCTAGCGGGTGAGCAGTTCTTC.